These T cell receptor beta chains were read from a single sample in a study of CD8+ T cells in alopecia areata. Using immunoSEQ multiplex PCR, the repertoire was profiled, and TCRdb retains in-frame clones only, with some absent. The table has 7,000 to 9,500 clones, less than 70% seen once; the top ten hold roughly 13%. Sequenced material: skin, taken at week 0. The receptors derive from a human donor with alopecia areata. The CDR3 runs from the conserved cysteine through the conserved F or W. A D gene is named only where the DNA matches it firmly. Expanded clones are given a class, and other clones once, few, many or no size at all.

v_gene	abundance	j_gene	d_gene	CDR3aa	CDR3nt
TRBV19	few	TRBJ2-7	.	CASSIRGLQSYEQYF	TGTGCCAGTAGTATCAGAGGACTACAAAGCTACGAGCAGTACTTC
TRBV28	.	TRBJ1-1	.	CASSLSANTEAFF	TGTGCCAGCAGTTTATCAGCGAACACTGAAGCTTTCTTT
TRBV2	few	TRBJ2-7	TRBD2	CASSVLAGVVEQYF	TGTGCCAGCAGTGTACTAGCGGGAGTGGTCGAGCAGTACTTC
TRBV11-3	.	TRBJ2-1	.	CASSSSLYNEQFF	TGTGCCAGCAGCTCTAGCCTATACAATGAGCAGTTCTTC
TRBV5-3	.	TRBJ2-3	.	CASSFGTDTQYF	TGTGCCAGCAGCTTCGGCACAGATACGCAGTATTTT
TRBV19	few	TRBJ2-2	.	CASSATGELFF	TGTGCCAGTAGTGCAACAGGGGAGCTGTTTTTT
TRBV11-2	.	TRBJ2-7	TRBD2	CASSLDSSGYEQYF	TGTGCCAGCAGCTTAGACTCTAGCGGATACGAGCAGTACTTC
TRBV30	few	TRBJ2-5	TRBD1	CAWRTGRETQYF	TGTGCCTGGAGGACAGGGAGAGAGACCCAGTACTTC
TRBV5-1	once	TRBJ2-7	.	CASSLGPLEQYF	TGCGCCAGCAGCTTGGGTCCCCTAGAGCAGTACTTC
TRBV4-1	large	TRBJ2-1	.	CASSQAGASNEQFF	TGCGCCAGCAGCCAAGCTGGGGCTTCCAATGAGCAGTTCTTC
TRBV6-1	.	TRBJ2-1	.	CASRDRVVSYNEQFF	TGTGCCAGCAGGGATAGAGTCGTCTCCTACAATGAGCAGTTCTTC
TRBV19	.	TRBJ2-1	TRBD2	CASSRSSGRGWNEQFF	TGTGCCAGTAGTAGGTCTAGCGGGCGAGGGTGGAATGAGCAGTTCTTC
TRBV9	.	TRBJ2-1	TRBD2	CASAGAGAYNEQFF	TGTGCCAGCGCGGGAGCGGGAGCCTACAATGAGCAGTTCTTC
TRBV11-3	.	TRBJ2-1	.	CASSSTLQTPLGPYNEQFF	TGTGCCAGCAGCTCGACCTTACAGACCCCCCTGGGCCCCTACAATGAGCAGTTCTTC
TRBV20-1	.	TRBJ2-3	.	CSASSGDTQYF	TGCAGTGCCTCGTCCGGGGATACGCAGTATTTT
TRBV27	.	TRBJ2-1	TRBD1	CASSPDRGLSYNEQFF	TGTGCCAGCAGCCCGGACAGGGGGCTTTCCTACAATGAGCAGTTCTTC
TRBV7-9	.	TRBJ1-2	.	CASSLEGPGYGYTF	TGTGCCAGCAGCTTGGAGGGGCCCGGCTATGGCTACACCTTC
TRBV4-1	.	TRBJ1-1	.	CASRGLTVNTEAFF	TGCGCCAGCAGGGGACTTACAGTGAACACTGAAGCTTTCTTT
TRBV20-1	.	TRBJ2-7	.	CSAPEGRVQYF	TGCAGTGCTCCAGAGGGCCGGGTGCAGTACTTC
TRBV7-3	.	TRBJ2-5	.	CASSLTTRPQETQYF	TGTGCCAGCAGCTTGACGACAAGACCCCAAGAGACCCAGTACTTC
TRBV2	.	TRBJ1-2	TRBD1	CASFGTGENLGYGYTF	TGTGCCAGTTTCGGGACAGGGGAAAATTTGGGCTATGGCTACACCTTC
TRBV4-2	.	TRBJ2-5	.	CASSQFQGTQETQYF	TGTGCCAGCAGCCAGTTCCAGGGAACCCAAGAGACCCAGTACTTC
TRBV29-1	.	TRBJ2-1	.	CSGGYFGNEQFF	TGCAGCGGGGGTTATTTTGGGAATGAGCAGTTCTTC
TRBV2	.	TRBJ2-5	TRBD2	CASRGNSGGQETQYF	TGTGCCAGCAGGGGAAATAGCGGGGGCCAAGAGACCCAGTACTTC
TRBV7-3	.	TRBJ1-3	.	CASSLSSSMGNTIYF	TGTGCCAGCAGCTTATCGTCTTCCATGGGAAACACCATATATTTT
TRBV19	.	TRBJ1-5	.	CASNVRIYSNQPQHF	TGTGCCAGTAACGTAAGGATATATAGCAATCAGCCCCAGCATTTT
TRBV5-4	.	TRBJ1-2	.	CASSLAGGERNYGYTF	TGTGCCAGCAGCTTGGCGGGCGGGGAAAGGAACTATGGCTACACCTTC
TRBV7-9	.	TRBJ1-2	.	CASSFGAYGYTF	TGTGCCAGCAGCTTCGGGGCCTATGGCTACACCTTC
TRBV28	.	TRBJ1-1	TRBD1	CASSSSGTGVAFF	TGTGCCAGCAGTTCCTCCGGGACAGGGGTCGCTTTCTTT
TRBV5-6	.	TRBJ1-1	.	CASSLAEGSKAFF	TGTGCCAGCAGCTTGGCGGAGGGCAGCAAAGCTTTCTTT
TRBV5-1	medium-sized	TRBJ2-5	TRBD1	CASSLAGTARETQYF	TGCGCCAGCAGCTTGGCCGGGACAGCCAGGGAGACCCAGTACTTC
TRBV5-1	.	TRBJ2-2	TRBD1	CASSQGDRENTGELFF	TGCGCCAGCAGCCAAGGGGACAGGGAAAACACCGGGGAGCTGTTTTTT
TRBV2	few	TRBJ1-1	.	CASSEKRITEAFF	TGTGCCAGCAGTGAAAAGCGGATCACTGAAGCTTTCTTT
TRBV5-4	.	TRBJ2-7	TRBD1	CASSKGGTGSYEQYF	TGTGCCAGCAGCAAAGGTGGGACAGGGTCCTACGAGCAGTACTTC
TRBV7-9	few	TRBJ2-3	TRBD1	CASSRRTGGTTDTQYF	TGTGCCAGCAGCCGACGTACAGGGGGTACCACAGATACGCAGTATTTT
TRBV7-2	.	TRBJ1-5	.	CASSPRSQPQHF	TGTGCCAGCAGCCCTCGGAGTCAGCCCCAGCATTTT
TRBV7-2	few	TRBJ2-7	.	CASSHGTDYEQYF	TGTGCCAGCAGCCACGGGACGGACTACGAGCAGTACTTC
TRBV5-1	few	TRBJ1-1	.	CASSLSPTAGVDTEAFF	TGCGCCAGCAGCTTGTCCCCTACGGCAGGGGTAGATACTGAAGCTTTCTTT
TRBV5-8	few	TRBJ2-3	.	CASSLYGREEKDTQYF	TGTGCCAGCAGCCTATACGGAAGGGAAGAAAAAGATACGCAGTATTTT
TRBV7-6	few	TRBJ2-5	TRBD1	CASSFGTGDATQYF	TGTGCCAGCAGCTTCGGGACAGGTGACGCGACCCAGTACTTC
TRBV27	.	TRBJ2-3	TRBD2	CASSASGRRFTDTQYF	TGTGCCAGCAGCGCTAGCGGGAGGCGGTTCACAGATACGCAGTATTTT